Presented here are 21 T cell receptor beta chains from one specimen sequenced in a study of cytomegalovirus exposure and HLA in healthy donors listed by TCRdb under 2017. Receptor amplification or capture employed the immunoSEQ multiplex PCR assay. A mixture of 60 forward primers for TCR Vbeta segments and 13 reverse primers for TCR Jbeta segments was used in the multiplex PCR. Here the immuneACCESS table is served through TCRdb, limited to in-frame sequences with V and J called. Missing clones are a known gap in these copies; in checked studies unresolved V genes cover under half, and the rest lacks a known reason. For this sample there are 150,000 to 200,000 clones; under 80% appear just once. More than 4% of the sample lies in the top ten. The sequenced sample consisted of PBMCs. These receptors came from a man between 40 and 49 years old in good health and CMV-seronegative.

V and J are TRBV15 and TRBJ1-3, with TRBD1 matching 7 bases. The CDR3 length is 14 residues. V was pared by 7 bases and J by 7 bases, with 10 bases of the junction left unmatched. Germline CDR1 reads LNHNV; CDR2 reads YYDKDF (reference sequence). CDR3 residues: CATTSLTGRNTIYF. The CDR3 DNA sequence: TGTGCCACCACTTCTCTGACAGGGAGGAACACCATATATTTT.

This clone occurred a few times. The V gene is TRBV2, the J gene TRBJ1-1; the D is unclear. CDR3 length: 12 residues. From germline, CDR1 is SNHLY and CDR2 FYNNEI. V lost 7 bases to trimming and J lost 8 bases, with 14 bases between them. Here the CDR3 DNA reads TGTGCCAGCACGAGCGGGTCGAGGGAAGCTTTCTTT. It translates to CASTSGSREAFF.

The J gene is TRBJ2-4, the V gene TRBV5-1, with TRBD2 matching over 10 bases. The V and J ends lost 0 bases and 11 bases, in that order; junction bases with no gene match: 5. Germline values: CDR1 SGHRS, CDR2 YFSETQ. This CDR3 is built from 14 residues. The DNA for the CDR3 is TGCGCCAGCAGCTTGGAGGAGCGGGGGGGCTTTCAGTACTTC. It specifies CASSLEERGGFQYF. The entire variable domain, with the rest obtained from reference TRBV5-1 and TRBJ2-4, is as follows: KAGVTQTPRYLIKTRGQQVTLSCSPISGHRSVSWYQQTPGQGLQFLFEYFSETQRNKGNFPGRFSGRQFSNSRSEMNVSTLELGDSALYLCASSLEERGGFQYFGAGTRLSVL.

The J gene is TRBJ2-3, the V gene TRBV19; D not resolved. The CDR3 contains 14 residues. The germline V gene encodes CDR1 LNHDA and CDR2 SQIVND (reference sequence). Trimming took 5 bases from V and 0 from J, leaving 9 bases between them. For the CDR3, the DNA is TGTGCCAGTAGTTCTGGCAGTAGCACAGATACGCAGTATTTT. It yields the protein CASSSGSSTDTQYF.

V is TRBV27 and J is TRBJ2-2; TRBD2 aligns across 8 bases. The CDR3 has 14 amino acids. The ends lost 6 bases at V and 7 bases at J; junction bases unmatched: 7. The germline V gene encodes CDR1 MNHEY and CDR2 SMNVEV (reference sequence). In DNA form, the CDR3 reads TGTGCCAGCAGGGTAGAGCGGGGGCTCGGGGAGCTGTTTTTT. It codes for CASRVERGLGELFF.

The chain uses TRBV4-3 and TRBJ2-7; 9 bases are shared with TRBD1. CDR3 length: 14 residues. From germline, CDR1 is LGHNA and CDR2 YSLEER. The ends lost 5 bases at V and 1 base at J; junction bases unmatched: 3. The CDR3 reads CASSRDRDSYEQYF. The CDR3 nucleotides are TGCGCCAGCAGCAGGGACAGGGATTCCTACGAGCAGTACTTC.

This chain connects TRBV19 to TRBJ1-1, with a possible D match to TRBD1 (5 bases). Germline V lookup: CDR1 LNHDA, CDR2 SQIVND (reference sequence). The CDR3 is made up of 15 amino acids. Trimming removed 2 bases at V and 5 bases at J, with 15 bases between. This CDR3 reads CASSIMSGGGTEAFF. Written as DNA, the CDR3 is TGTGCCAGTAGTATAATGAGCGGGGGAGGTACTGAAGCTTTCTTT. The variable domain in full, with the rest retrieved from reference TRBV19 and TRBJ1-1, is DGGITQSPKYLFRKEGQNVTLSCEQNLNHDAMYWYRQDPGQGLRLIYYSQIVNDFQKGDIAEGYSVSREKKESFPLTVTSAQKNPTAFYLCASSIMSGGGTEAFFGQGTRLTVV.

Only a few counts were recorded for this clone. The chain uses TRBV14 and TRBJ2-7; tentatively, D is TRBD1 (6 bases). The germline CDR1 and CDR2 sequences are SGHDN and FVKESK. The V end lost 4 bases, the J end lost 0 bases, and 13 bases lay between the germline ends. The CDR3 is made up of 15 amino acids. CDR3 in amino acids: CASSPHRDTSYEQYF. CDR3 nucleotides: TGTGCCAGCAGCCCGCACCGGGACACCTCCTACGAGCAGTACTTC.

The chain joins TRBV5-1 to TRBJ2-2; 7 nucleotides line up with TRBD2. Per germline, CDR1 SGHRS and CDR2 YFSETQ. The length of the CDR3 is 16 residues. The J segment lost 5 bases and the V segment lost 1 base, leaving 8 bases of the junction unmatched. The CDR3 sequence: CASSLTSWRGTGELFF. CDR3 nucleotide sequence: TGCGCCAGCAGCTTGACTAGCTGGCGGGGGACCGGGGAGCTGTTTTTT.

This CDR3 is CAISVGLAGDTDTQYF. The CDR3 DNA sequence: TGTGCCATCAGTGTGGGTCTAGCGGGGGACACAGATACGCAGTATTTT. The chain joins TRBV10-3 to TRBJ2-3; 10 positions match TRBD2. V trimming: 4 bases; J trimming: 2 bases; junction bases outside the gene matches: 6. Germline values: CDR1 ENHRY, CDR2 SYGVKD. CDR3 size: 16 residues.

Concerning this clone itself: At one boundary the junction diverges from the germline segment, which might be a read error. The same CDR3 is also encoded by other DNA sequences in this sample. J is TRBJ1-6 and V is TRBV19; D remains unclear. Germline V CDR1 and CDR2: LNHDA, SQIVND (reference sequence). This CDR3 is 13 amino acids long. The CDR3 coding sequence is TGCGCCAGTAGTATAGTGGAGGATTCACCCCTCCACTTT. This encodes CASSIVEDSPLHF.

The V gene is TRBV6-5, the J gene TRBJ2-7; tentatively, D is TRBD1 (6 bases). CDR3 length equals 11 residues. V was trimmed by 8 bases and J by 5 bases, leaving 10 bases between them. Germline CDR1 is MNHEY and CDR2 is SVGAGI. DNA for the CDR3: TGTGCCAGCGGCAGGGGACACGAGCAGTACTTC. This translates into CASGRGHEQYF.

This sequence joins TRBV30 and TRBJ1-2; tentatively, D is TRBD1 (6 bases). Germline CDR1 and CDR2: GTSNPN and SVGIG (reference sequence). V lost 1 base and J lost 4, with 10 bases in between. The CDR3 consists of 13 residues. The CDR3: CAWSEGTSYGYTF. The CDR3, as DNA: TGTGCCTGGAGTGAAGGGACATCCTATGGCTACACCTTC.

The rearrangement joins TRBV6-6 to TRBJ2-2; D perhaps matches TRBD2 (7 bases). CDR3 length equals 14 residues. V lost 11 bases and J lost 3, with 16 bases in between. The germline V gene encodes CDR1 MNHNY and CDR2 SVGAGI (reference sequence). The CDR3 coding sequence is TGTGCCGCCCGGCGGGGGCTCGACACCGGGGAGCTGTTTTTT. Translating gives CAARRGLDTGELFF.

This clone was recorded a few times. The gene calls are TRBV6-1 and TRBJ1-3; D is undetermined. The V end was cut by 4 bases, the J end by 4 bases, with 20 bases between. The CDR3 runs to 17 residues. Germline V gene lookup returns CDR1 MNHNS and CDR2 SASEGT. CDR3 loop: CASSGSRRSTSGNTIYF. As DNA, the CDR3 is TGTGCCAGCAGTGGTTCGAGGAGGAGCACTTCCGGAAACACCATATATTTT.

V and J are TRBV10-3 and TRBJ2-5; a weak D match, TRBD1 (6 bases). Trimming removed 3 bases from V and 4 bases from J, with 15 bases in between. This CDR3 has 15 amino acids. Germline V CDR1 and CDR2: ENHRY, SYGVKD. CDR3 nucleotides: TGTGCCATCAGTGAAGGGGGAGCGCTGGTAGAGACCCAGTACTTC. This translates into CAISEGGALVETQYF.

V gene TRBV19 combines with J gene TRBJ2-3, with 14 positions matching TRBD2. The junction had 7 bases not matched to a gene; V was cut back by 5 bases and J by 0 bases. CDR1 is LNHDA, CDR2 SQIVND, per germline (reference sequence). This CDR3 comprises 18 residues. CDR3 loop: CASSFGTSGGVSTDTQYF. The CDR3 bases are TGTGCCAGTAGTTTCGGGACTAGCGGGGGTGTTAGCACAGATACGCAGTATTTT.

V usage is TRBV5-1 and J usage is TRBJ1-1, with D unclear. In germline, CDR1 is SGHRS, CDR2 YFSETQ. The V end was cut by 4 bases, the J end by 0 bases, with 7 bases between. The CDR3 consists of 13 residues. The CDR3 spells CASSAFMNTEAFF. In DNA, the CDR3 is TGCGCCAGCAGCGCGTTCATGAACACTGAAGCTTTCTTT. Full variable domain (rest looked up from reference TRBV5-1 and TRBJ1-1): KAGVTQTPRYLIKTRGQQVTLSCSPISGHRSVSWYQQTPGQGLQFLFEYFSETQRNKGNFPGRFSGRQFSNSRSEMNVSTLELGDSALYLCASSAFMNTEAFFGQGTRLTVV.

V gene TRBV5-1 combines with J gene TRBJ2-7; 7 bases agree with TRBD1. The V gene's germline CDR1 is SGHRS and CDR2 YFSETQ. This CDR3 is built from 16 residues. V shed 4 bases, J shed 4 bases, and the junction held 14 bases outside the gene matches. The CDR3 loop is CASSPRSGTEMYEQYF. The DNA of the CDR3 is TGCGCCAGCAGCCCCCGCTCCGGGACAGAGATGTACGAGCAGTACTTC.

The V call is TRBV2, the J call TRBJ2-5; 7 nucleotides agree with TRBD2. The CDR3 has 16 amino acids. After removal of 7 bases from V and 1 base from J, the junction contained 12 bases not matched to a gene. CDR1 and CDR2 from the germline V gene are SNHLY and FYNNEI. The CDR3 region is CASTSPGLGFQETQYF. Here the CDR3 DNA reads TGTGCCAGCACTTCCCCCGGACTAGGCTTCCAAGAGACCCAGTACTTC.

This rearrangement joins TRBV19 to TRBJ2-3; tentatively, D is TRBD2 (5 bases). With 6 bases removed from V and 3 bases from J, the gap between germline ends came to 13 bases. The CDR3 is 14 amino acids. Germline values: CDR1 LNHDA, CDR2 SQIVND (reference sequence). The CDR3 region has the DNA TGTGCCAGTAGCGGACTTGGAAGGACAGATACGCAGTATTTT. It specifies CASSGLGRTDTQYF.